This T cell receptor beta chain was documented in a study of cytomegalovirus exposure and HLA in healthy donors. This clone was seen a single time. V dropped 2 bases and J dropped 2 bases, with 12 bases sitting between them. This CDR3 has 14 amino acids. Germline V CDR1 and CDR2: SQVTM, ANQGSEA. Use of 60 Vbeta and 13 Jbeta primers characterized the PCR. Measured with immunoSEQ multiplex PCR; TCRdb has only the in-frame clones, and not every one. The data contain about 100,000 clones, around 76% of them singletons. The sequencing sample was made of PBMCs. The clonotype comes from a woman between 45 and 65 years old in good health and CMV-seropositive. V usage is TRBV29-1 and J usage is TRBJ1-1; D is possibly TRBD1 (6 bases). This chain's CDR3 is CSVEHRVGNTEAFF. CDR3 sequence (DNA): TGCAGCGTTGAACACAGGGTCGGTAACACTGAAGCTTTCTTT.